This T cell receptor (beta chain) came from a study of T cell repertoires in cytomegalovirus infection. Study-wide results and limits: The cumulative frequency of public TCR beta families identified carriers of CMV plus the relevant HLA.

The CDR3 spans 11 residues. V lost 7 bases, J lost 6 bases, and 13 bases lay in between. Germline CDR1 DFQATT, CDR2 SNEGSKA (reference sequence). This clonotype was seen only a few times. Its specificity is not known. TCRdb re-called the reads through MiXCR, storing one row per CDR3 protein. This table holds 500,000 to 600,000 distinct CDR3 sequences, more than 15% found once. The chain carries TRBV20-1 and TRBJ2-7; D is uncertain. Material for sequencing was CD8+ T cells from PBMCs. The TCR was taken from a human donor in good health (CMV status not recorded). Some clones in this sample may be carry-over from other donors' samples. CDR3 in amino acids: CSGNDGREQYF. DNA for the CDR3: TGCAGTGGAAACGATGGGCGCGAGCAGTACTTC.